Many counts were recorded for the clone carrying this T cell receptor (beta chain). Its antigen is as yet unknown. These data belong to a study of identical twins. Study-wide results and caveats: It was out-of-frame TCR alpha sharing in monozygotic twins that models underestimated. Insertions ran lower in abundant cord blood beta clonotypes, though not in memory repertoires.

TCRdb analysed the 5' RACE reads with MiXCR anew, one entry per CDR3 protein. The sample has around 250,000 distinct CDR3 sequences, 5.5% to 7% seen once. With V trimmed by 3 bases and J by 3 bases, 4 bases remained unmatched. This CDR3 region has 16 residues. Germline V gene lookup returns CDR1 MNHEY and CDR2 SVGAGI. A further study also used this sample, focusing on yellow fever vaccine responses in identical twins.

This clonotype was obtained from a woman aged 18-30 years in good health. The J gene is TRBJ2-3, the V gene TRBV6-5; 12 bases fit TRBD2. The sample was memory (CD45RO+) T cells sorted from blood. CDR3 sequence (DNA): TGTGCCAGCAGTTATAGACTAGCGGGAGTTACAGATACGCAGTATTTT. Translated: CASSYRLAGVTDTQYF.